This entry lists 13 T cell receptor beta chains sequenced from one sample in a study of T-cell memory formation after mild COVID-19. TCRdb ran MiXCR on the 5' RACE reads and lists one entry per CDR3 protein. Of some 88,000 distinct CDR3 sequences detected, 25% appear once; the ten largest clones hold roughly two fifths. Sequencing was carried out using PBMCs or a T cell subset sorted from them (not recorded which). All receptors derive from a man in his late teens or twenties who had mild COVID-19 (a few samples of this study predate the infection). Cell type and time point are not known.

The chain uses TRBV27 and TRBJ2-5, with 8 bases lining up with TRBD1. The CDR3 is made up of 12 amino acids. Germline values: CDR1 MNHEY, CDR2 SMNVEV (reference sequence). Trimming at V came to 5 bases and at J to 4 bases, leaving 0 bases not matched to a gene. The CDR3 reads CASSGTGETQYF. For the CDR3, the DNA is TGTGCCAGCAGTGGGACAGGAGAGACCCAGTACTTC.

The chain links TRBV5-1 to TRBJ2-7; tentative D call: TRBD1 (5 bases). The CDR3 length is 15 residues. The germline V gene has CDR1 SGHRS and CDR2 YFSETQ. Trimming shortened V by 7 bases and J by 0 bases, and 17 bases separated the two germline ends. CDR3 coding DNA: TGCGCCAGCGCGCCGACAGTCGCTTCCTCCTACGAGCAGTACTTC. Amino acid sequence: CASAPTVASSYEQYF.

This clonotype was counted between two and nine times. V usage is TRBV13 and J usage is TRBJ1-1; D gene uncertain. From germline, CDR1 is PRHDT and CDR2 FYEKMQ (reference sequence). The CDR3 has 13 residues. The V end lost 1 base, the J end lost 6 bases, and 9 bases lay between the germline ends. CDR3 residues: CASSLEVSAEAFF. The DNA for the CDR3 is TGTGCCAGCAGCTTAGAAGTTTCGGCTGAAGCTTTCTTT.

This clonotype occurred once. The chain employs TRBV7-8 and TRBJ2-1; TRBD2 matches 10 bases. The V and J ends lost 1 base and 2 bases, in that order; junction bases with no gene match: 8. Germline CDR1 reads SGHVS; CDR2 reads FQNEAQ. This CDR3 comprises 18 residues. CDR3 amino acids: CASSLVAGGQTPYNEQFF. For the CDR3, the DNA is TGTGCCAGCAGCTTAGTAGCGGGGGGCCAAACCCCCTACAATGAGCAGTTCTTC.

This chain joins TRBV3-1 and TRBJ2-1, with TRBD2 identical over 10 bases. This CDR3 spans 20 amino acids. Unmatched junction bases numbered 11, after V lost 0 bases and J lost 0 bases. Germline CDR1 LGHDT, CDR2 YNNKEL (reference sequence). The CDR3 DNA reads as TGTGCCAGCAGCCAAGATGGGCTAGCGGGGGCCCTAAGCTCCTACAATGAGCAGTTCTTC. Its translation: CASSQDGLAGALSSYNEQFF.

This clonotype was counted between two and nine times. This rearrangement joins TRBV6-2 or TRBV6-3 to TRBJ2-6; D remains ambiguous. Germline CDR1 MNHEY, CDR2 SVGEGT. This CDR3 has 16 amino acids. Trimming removed 2 bases from V and 4 bases from J, with 12 bases in between. The CDR3 loop is CASSYHPGPGANVLTF. DNA for the CDR3: TGTGCCAGCAGTTACCATCCCGGGCCCGGGGCCAACGTCCTGACTTTC.

The chain couples TRBV5-1 to TRBJ1-4; D might be TRBD1 (5 bases). Germline loops: CDR1 SGHRS, CDR2 YFSETQ. V lost 3 bases and J lost 8, with 11 bases in between. The CDR3 consists of 13 residues. The CDR3 DNA follows: TGCGCCAGCAGCTCCCCGGACAAGGAAAAACTGTTTTTT. Translated, it gives CASSSPDKEKLFF.

The CDR3, as DNA: TGTGCCAGCAGCAAATTCGGGAGCTTCGGGGACATTCAGTACTTC. It encodes CASSKFGSFGDIQYF. V usage is TRBV21-1 and J usage is TRBJ2-4; TRBD2, the table's D call, lacks a check against the DNA. TRBV21-1 is classified as a pseudogene. The CDR3 contains 15 residues.

This clonotype came up a few times. The chain joins TRBV7-6 to TRBJ2-2; D is unclear. Germline CDR1 is SGHVS and CDR2 is FNYEAQ. Trimming shortened V by 5 bases and J by 2 bases, and 21 bases separated the two germline ends. There are 18 residues in the CDR3. This CDR3 reads CASSLDPTRPFNTGELFF. CDR3 DNA: TGTGCCAGCAGCCTAGATCCGACTCGCCCATTTAACACCGGGGAGCTGTTTTTT. Together with reference TRBV7-6 and TRBJ2-2, the CDR3 gives the full variable domain: GAGVSQSPRYKVTKRGQDVALRCDPISGHVSLYWYRQALGQGPEFLTYFNYEAQQDKSGLPNDRFSAERPEGSISTLTIQRTEQRDSAMYRCASSLDPTRPFNTGELFFGEGSRLTVL.

This clonotype occurred a few times. With a much larger clone just one base away, this may be a read error. The CDR3 is CASSLRGGTDTQYF. The CDR3 DNA reads TGTGCCAGCAGCCTCAGGGGGGGCACAGATACGCAGTATTTT. The chain couples TRBV11-3 to TRBJ2-3; D might be TRBD1 (7 bases). CDR3 size: 14 residues. Germline-derived CDR1 and CDR2 are SGHNT and YENEEA. Trimming pared 5 bases from V and 1 base from J, leaving 10 bases between.

This clonotype was seen a handful of times. The J gene is TRBJ2-1, the V gene TRBV29-1; D ambiguous. The germline CDR1 and CDR2 sequences are SQVTM and ANQGSEA. V lost 2 bases and J 0 bases, leaving 5 bases between the germline ends. The CDR3 extends over 13 amino acids. As DNA, the CDR3 is TGCAGCGTTGAAACCAGCTCCTACAATGAGCAGTTCTTC. This translates into CSVETSSYNEQFF.

This clonotype is a singleton in its sample. This chain connects TRBV5-1 to TRBJ2-1; D ambiguous. CDR1 and CDR2 from the germline V gene are SGHRS and YFSETQ. Between the trimmed V and J ends, which lost 0 bases and 1 base, there was a span of 11 bases. The CDR3 is made up of 16 amino acids. The DNA of the CDR3 is TGCGCCAGCAGCTTGGCAGGCTACGATTCCTACAATGAGCAGTTCTTC. It is translated as CASSLAGYDSYNEQFF.

J is TRBJ2-5 and V is TRBV11-2; no definite D call. V lost 6 bases to trimming and J lost 4 bases, with 6 bases between them. This CDR3 has 11 residues. Germline V lookup: CDR1 SGHAT, CDR2 FQNNGV. CDR3 protein: CASRRTETQYF. The CDR3 DNA reads as TGTGCCAGCAGAAGGACAGAGACCCAGTACTTC.